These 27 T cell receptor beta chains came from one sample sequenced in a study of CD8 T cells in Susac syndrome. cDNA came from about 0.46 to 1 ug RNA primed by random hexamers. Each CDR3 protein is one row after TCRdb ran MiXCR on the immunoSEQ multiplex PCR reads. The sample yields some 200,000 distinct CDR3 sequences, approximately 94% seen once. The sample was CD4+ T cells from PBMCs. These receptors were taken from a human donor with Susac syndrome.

In DNA, the CDR3 is TGTGCCACCAGCAGAGAGGGTTCGTACTATGGCTACACCTTC. Residues: CATSREGSYYGYTF. This chain links TRBV15 with TRBJ1-2; D gene unclear. Germline CDR1 LNHNV, CDR2 YYDKDF (reference sequence). The V end was cut by 0 bases, the J end by 3 bases, with 8 bases between. The CDR3 sequence is 14 residues long.

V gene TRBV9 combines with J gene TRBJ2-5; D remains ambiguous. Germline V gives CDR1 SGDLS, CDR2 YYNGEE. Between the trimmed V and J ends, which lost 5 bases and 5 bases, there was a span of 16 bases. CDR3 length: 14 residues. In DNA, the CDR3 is TGTGCCAGCAGGGGCGCTATCAGTCTGGAGACCCAGTACTTC. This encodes CASRGAISLETQYF.

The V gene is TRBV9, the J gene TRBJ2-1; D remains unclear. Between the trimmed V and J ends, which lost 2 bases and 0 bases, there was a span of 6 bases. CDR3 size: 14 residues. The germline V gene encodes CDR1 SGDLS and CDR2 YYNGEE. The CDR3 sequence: CASSVPSSYNEQFF. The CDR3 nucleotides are TGTGCCAGCAGCGTCCCGAGCTCCTACAATGAGCAGTTCTTC.

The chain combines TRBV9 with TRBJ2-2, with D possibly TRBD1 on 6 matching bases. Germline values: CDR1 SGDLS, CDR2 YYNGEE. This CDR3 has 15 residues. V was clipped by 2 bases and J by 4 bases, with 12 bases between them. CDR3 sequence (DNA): TGTGCCAGCAGCGTCGAAACAGGGATCACCGGGGAGCTGTTTTTT. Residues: CASSVETGITGELFF.

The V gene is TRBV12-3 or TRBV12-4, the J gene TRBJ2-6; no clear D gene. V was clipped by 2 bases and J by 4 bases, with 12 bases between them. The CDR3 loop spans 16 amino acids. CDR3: CASSLRRLWGANVLTF. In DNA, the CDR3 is TGTGCCAGCAGTTTAAGGCGGTTGTGGGGGGCCAACGTCCTGACTTTC.

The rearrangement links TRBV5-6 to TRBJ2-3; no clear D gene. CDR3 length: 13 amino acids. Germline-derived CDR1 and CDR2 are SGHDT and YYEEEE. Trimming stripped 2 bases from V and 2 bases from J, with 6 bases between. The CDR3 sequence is CASSFEITDTQYF. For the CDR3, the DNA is TGTGCCAGCAGCTTTGAGATCACAGATACGCAGTATTTT.

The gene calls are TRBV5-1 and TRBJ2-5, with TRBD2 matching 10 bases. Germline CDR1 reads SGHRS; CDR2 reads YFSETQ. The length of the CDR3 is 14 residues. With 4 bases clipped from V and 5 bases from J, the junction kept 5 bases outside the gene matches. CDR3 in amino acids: CASSPTSGVETQYF. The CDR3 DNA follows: TGCGCCAGCAGCCCAACTAGCGGGGTGGAGACCCAGTACTTC.

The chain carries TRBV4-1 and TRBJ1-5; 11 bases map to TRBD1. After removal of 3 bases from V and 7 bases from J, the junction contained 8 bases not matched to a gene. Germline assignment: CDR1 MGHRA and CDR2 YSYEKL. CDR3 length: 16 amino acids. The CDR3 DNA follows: TGCGCCAGCAGCCATGGGACAGGGGGAAGGGACCAGCCCCAGCATTTT. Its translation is CASSHGTGGRDQPQHF.

CDR3 bases: TGTGCCAGCCGTCAAGGTGGCCCACCTGAAGCTTTCTTT. Encoded protein: CASRQGGPPEAFF. V is TRBV12-3 or TRBV12-4 and J is TRBJ1-1; D gene unclear. This CDR3 region has 13 residues. The V end was cut by 8 bases, the J end by 6 bases, with 16 bases between.

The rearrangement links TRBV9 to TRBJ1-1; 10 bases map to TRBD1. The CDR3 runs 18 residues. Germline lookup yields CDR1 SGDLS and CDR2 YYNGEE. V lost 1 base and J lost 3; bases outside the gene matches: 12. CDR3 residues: CASSVNSGQGIMDTEAFF. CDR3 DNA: TGTGCCAGCAGCGTAAATTCGGGACAGGGGATTATGGACACTGAAGCTTTCTTT.

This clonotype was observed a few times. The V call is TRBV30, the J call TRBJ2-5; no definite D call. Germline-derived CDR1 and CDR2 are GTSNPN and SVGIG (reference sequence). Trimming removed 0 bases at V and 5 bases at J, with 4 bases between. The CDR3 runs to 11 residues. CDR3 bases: TGTGCCTGGAGTGTTGGTGAGACCCAGTACTTC. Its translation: CAWSVGETQYF. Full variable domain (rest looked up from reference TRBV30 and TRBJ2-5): SQTIHQWPATLVQPVGSPLSLECTVEGTSNPNLYWYRQAAGRGLQLLFYSVGIGQISSEVPQNLSASRPQDRQFILSSKKLLLSDSGFYLCAWSVGETQYFGPGTRLLVL.

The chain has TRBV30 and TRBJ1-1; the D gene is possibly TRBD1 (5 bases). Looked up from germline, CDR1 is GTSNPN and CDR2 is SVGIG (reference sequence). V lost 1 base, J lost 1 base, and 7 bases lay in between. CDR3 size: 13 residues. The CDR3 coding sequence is TGTGCCTGGAGTGGGGGGGGGAACACTGAAGCTTTCTTT. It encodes CAWSGGGNTEAFF.

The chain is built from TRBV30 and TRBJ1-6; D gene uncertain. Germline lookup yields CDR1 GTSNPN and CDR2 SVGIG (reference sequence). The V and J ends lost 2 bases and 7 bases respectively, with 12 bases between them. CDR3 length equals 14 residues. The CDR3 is CAWSNGRKNSPLHF. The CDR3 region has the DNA TGTGCCTGGAGTAATGGACGGAAGAATTCACCCCTCCACTTT.

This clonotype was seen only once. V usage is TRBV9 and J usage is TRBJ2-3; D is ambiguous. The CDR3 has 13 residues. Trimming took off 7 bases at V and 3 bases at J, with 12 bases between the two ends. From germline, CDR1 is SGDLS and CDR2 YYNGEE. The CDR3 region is CASCPPGTDTQYF. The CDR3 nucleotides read TGTGCCAGCTGCCCCCCTGGGACAGATACGCAGTATTTT.

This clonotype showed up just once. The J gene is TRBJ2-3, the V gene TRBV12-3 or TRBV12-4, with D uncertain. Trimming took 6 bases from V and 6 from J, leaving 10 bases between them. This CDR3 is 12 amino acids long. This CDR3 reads CASSLLRDTQYF. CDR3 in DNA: TGTGCCAGCAGCCTACTACGGGATACGCAGTATTTT.

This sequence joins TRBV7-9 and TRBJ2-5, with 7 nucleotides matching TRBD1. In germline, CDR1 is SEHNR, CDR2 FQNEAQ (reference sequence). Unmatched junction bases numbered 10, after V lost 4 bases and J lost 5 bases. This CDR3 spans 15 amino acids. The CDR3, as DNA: TGTGCCAGCAGCTCGCATTACAGGGGCGGGGAGACCCAGTACTTC. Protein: CASSSHYRGGETQYF.

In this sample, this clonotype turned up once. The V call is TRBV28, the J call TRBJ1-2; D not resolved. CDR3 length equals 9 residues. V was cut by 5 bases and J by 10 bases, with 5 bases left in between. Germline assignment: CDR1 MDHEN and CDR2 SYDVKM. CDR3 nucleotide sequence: TGTGCCAGCAGTCCCCCCTACACCTTC. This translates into CASSPPYTF.

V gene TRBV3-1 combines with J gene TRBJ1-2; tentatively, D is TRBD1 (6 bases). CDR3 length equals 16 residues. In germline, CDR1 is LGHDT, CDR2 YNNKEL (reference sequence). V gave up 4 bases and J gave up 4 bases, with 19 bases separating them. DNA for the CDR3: TGTGCCAGCAGCCTCCTAGTTGCCGGGACACTCTATGGCTACACCTTC. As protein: CASSLLVAGTLYGYTF.

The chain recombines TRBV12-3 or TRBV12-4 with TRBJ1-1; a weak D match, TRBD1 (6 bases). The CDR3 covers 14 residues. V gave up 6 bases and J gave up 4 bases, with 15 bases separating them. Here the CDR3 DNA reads TGTGCCAGCAGCCCCCAGGGGAGAGGCACTGAAGCTTTCTTT. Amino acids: CASSPQGRGTEAFF.

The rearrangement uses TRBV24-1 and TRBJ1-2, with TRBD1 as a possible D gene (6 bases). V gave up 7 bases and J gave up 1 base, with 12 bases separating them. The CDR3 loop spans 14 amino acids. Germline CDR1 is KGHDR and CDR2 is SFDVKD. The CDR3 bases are TGTGCCACCAGAGGACAGACTTTTAACTATGGCTACACCTTC. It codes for CATRGQTFNYGYTF.

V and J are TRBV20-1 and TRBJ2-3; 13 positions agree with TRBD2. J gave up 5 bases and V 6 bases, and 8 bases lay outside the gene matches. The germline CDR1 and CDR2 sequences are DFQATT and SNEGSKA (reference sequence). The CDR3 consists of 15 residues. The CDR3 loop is CSAPGTSGEVDTQYF. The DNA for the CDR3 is TGCAGTGCGCCCGGGACTAGCGGGGAAGTAGATACGCAGTATTTT.

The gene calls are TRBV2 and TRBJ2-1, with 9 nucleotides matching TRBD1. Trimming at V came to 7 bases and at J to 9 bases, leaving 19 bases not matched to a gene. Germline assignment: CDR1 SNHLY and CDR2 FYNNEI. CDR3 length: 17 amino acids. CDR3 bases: TGTGCCAGCAACTACCACCCCGGGACAGGGTCCCATCTTGAGCAGTTCTTC. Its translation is CASNYHPGTGSHLEQFF.

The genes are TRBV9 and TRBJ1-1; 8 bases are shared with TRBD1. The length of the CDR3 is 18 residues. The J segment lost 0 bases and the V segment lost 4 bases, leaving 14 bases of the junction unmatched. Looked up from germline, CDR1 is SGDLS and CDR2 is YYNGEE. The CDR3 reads CASSLTLDREGMNTEAFF. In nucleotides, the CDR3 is TGTGCCAGCAGCCTCACCCTGGACAGGGAAGGTATGAACACTGAAGCTTTCTTT. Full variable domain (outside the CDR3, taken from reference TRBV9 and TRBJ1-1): DSGVTQTPKHLITATGQRVTLRCSPRSGDLSVYWYQQSLDQGLQFLIQYYNGEERAKGNILERFSAQQFPDLHSELNLSSLELGDSALYFCASSLTLDREGMNTEAFFGQGTRLTVV.

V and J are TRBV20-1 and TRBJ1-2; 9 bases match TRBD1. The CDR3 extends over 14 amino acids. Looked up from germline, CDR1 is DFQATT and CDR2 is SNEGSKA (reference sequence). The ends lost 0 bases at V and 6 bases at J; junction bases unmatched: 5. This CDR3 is CSARDPGQGHGYTF. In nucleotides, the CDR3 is TGCAGTGCTAGAGACCCGGGACAGGGACATGGCTACACCTTC.

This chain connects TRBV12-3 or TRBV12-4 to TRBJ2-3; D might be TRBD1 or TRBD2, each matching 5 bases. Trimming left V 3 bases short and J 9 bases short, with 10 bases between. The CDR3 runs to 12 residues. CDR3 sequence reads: CASSFVGETQYF. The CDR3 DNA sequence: TGTGCCAGCAGTTTTGTGGGGGAGACGCAGTATTTT.

The CDR3 DNA reads as TGTGCCTGGAGTGGACAGGCCCACTATGGCTACACCTTC. It is translated as CAWSGQAHYGYTF. The chain is built from TRBV30 and TRBJ1-2; D is perhaps TRBD1 (6 bases). The germline CDR1 and CDR2 sequences are GTSNPN and SVGIG (reference sequence). The CDR3 has 13 residues. Trimming shortened V by 1 base and J by 3 bases, and 9 bases separated the two germline ends.

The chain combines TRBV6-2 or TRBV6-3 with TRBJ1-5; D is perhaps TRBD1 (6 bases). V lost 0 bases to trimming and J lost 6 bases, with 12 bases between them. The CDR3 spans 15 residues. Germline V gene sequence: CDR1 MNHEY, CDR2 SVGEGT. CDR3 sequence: CASSYSAGVGQPQHF. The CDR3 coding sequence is TGTGCCAGCAGTTACTCGGCAGGGGTTGGTCAGCCCCAGCATTTT.